Listed below are T cell receptor beta chains from one sample, sequenced in a study of T cell clones after liver transplantation. Sequencing was performed with immunoSEQ multiplex PCR; in TCRdb, only in-frame clones are kept and a portion is missing. The table lists around 76,000 clones, over 70% of them singletons, with 0.79% in the top ten. The sample here was CD4+ T cells from blood, taken 12 months after liver transplant. The receptor source for this set is a human patient who received a liver transplant. The graft donor may have contributed some T cells. CDR3s leave out the opening cysteine and the closing phenylalanine or tryptophan. A D gene is named only where the DNA matches it firmly. Where a row states a size, it is once, few, many or the class of an expanded clone; other rows omit it.

>once|TRBV19|.
ASSIGRDRNTEAF
>.|TRBV30|.
AWKAMVIQETQY
>.|TRBV28|.
ASSFPQRTENYGYT
>.|TRBV27|.
ASKSTSGVTEAF
>.|TRBV7-2|.
ASSLVADLNEQF
>.|TRBV5-4|.
ASSLRGSGTGELF
>.|TRBV6-6|.
ASSGGGHLDSYEQY
>.|TRBV4-3|.
ASSPESPMGVRNEQF
>.|TRBV6-4|.
ASSSQGLGEQF
>.|TRBV30|.
AWSVWTEYEQY
>.|TRBV30|.
AWILMNTEAF
>.|TRBV7-2|TRBD1
ASSPTPTGKFGGYT
>.|TRBV19|.
ASSSLALQETQY
>.|TRBV6-1|.
ATDRGGRSGYT
>.|TRBV30|.
AWSVLLPNTEAF
>.|TRBV6-5|.
ASSTGWGMNTEAF